This TCR beta chain appears in the sequencing data of a study of human T cells and chemical hapten exposure. Each CDR3 protein is one row after TCRdb ran MiXCR on the RACE reads. The data hold around 130,000 distinct CDR3 sequences, with about 9% observed a single time. As to time point: healthy volunteer bleed at 2 weeks. Unfractionated whole blood yielded total RNA. The CDR3 loop spans 14 amino acids. Trimming cost V 3 bases and J 2 bases; bases outside gene matches: 2. Germline CDR1 and CDR2: LGHNA and YNFKEQ. The chain links TRBV4-2 to TRBJ1-1, with 8 positions matching TRBD1. Material: whole blood. This receptor was identified in a male donor in good health. Some clones in this sample may be carry-over from other donors' samples. The CDR3 region is CASSHGQGNTEAFF. CDR3 nucleotide sequence: TGTGCCAGCAGCCACGGACAGGGAAACACTGAAGCTTTCTTT.